The rows below give T cell receptor beta chains drawn from one sample of a study of cytomegalovirus exposure and HLA in healthy donors. Measured with immunoSEQ multiplex PCR; TCRdb has only the in-frame clones, and not every one. The sample yields approximately 270,000 clones, about 90% seen once. Sample: PBMCs. The origin of the receptors is a man aged 18 to 30 in good health and CMV-seropositive. The CDR3 runs from the conserved cysteine through the conserved F or W. The D gene is left open where the match is weak. Clone size is given for some rows only: seen once, a few or many times, or a class if the clone is expanded.

d_call | j_call | clone_size | v_call | cdr3_aa | cdr3_nt
. | TRBJ2-3 | once | TRBV29-1 | CSAEPDKTDTQYF | TGCAGCGCCGAACCGGACAAGACAGATACGCAGTATTTT
. | TRBJ1-2 | . | TRBV6-5 | CASSSKPNYGYTF | TGTGCCAGCAGTTCCAAGCCGAACTATGGCTACACCTTC
TRBD1 | TRBJ1-1 | . | TRBV10-2 | CASSDSRGLAEAFF | TGCGCCAGCAGCGATTCCAGGGGGCTGGCTGAAGCTTTCTTT
TRBD1 | TRBJ1-4 | . | TRBV18 | CASSPLDRVGEKLFF | TGTGCCAGCTCACCTTTGGACAGGGTGGGTGAAAAACTGTTTTTT
. | TRBJ1-1 | . | TRBV6-1 | CASSELRANTEAFF | TGTGCCAGCAGTGAACTTAGGGCGAACACTGAAGCTTTCTTT
TRBD1 | TRBJ2-1 | . | TRBV29-1 | CSALVWGQGDNEQFF | TGCAGCGCCCTCGTTTGGGGACAGGGGGACAATGAGCAGTTCTTC
TRBD2 | TRBJ2-1 | once | TRBV5-4 | CASSSRLAALSEQFF | TGTGCCAGCAGCTCACGACTAGCGGCGCTATCGGAGCAGTTCTTC
. | TRBJ2-1 | . | TRBV18 | CASSRDPNSYNEQFF | TGTGCCAGCTCGCGGGACCCCAACTCCTACAATGAGCAGTTCTTC
. | TRBJ1-2 | . | TRBV30 | CAWSRGTYGYTF | TGTGCCTGGAGTCGAGGGACTTATGGCTACACCTTC
. | TRBJ2-7 | . | TRBV2 | CASTRTNSEQYF | TGTGCCAGCACCAGGACTAACTCCGAGCAGTACTTC
TRBD2 | TRBJ2-7 | . | TRBV19 | CASSMLAGGSSVEQYF | TGTGCCAGTAGTATGTTAGCGGGAGGCTCCTCGGTCGAGCAGTACTTC
. | TRBJ1-4 | . | TRBV2 | CASSRGIGSNEKLFF | TGTGCCAGCAGTCGGGGGATAGGGTCTAATGAAAAACTGTTTTTT
. | TRBJ1-2 | . | TRBV9 | CASSVGGGRGYGYTF | TGTGCCAGCAGCGTAGGAGGGGGGAGAGGCTATGGCTACACCTTC
. | TRBJ1-3 | . | TRBV5-1 | CASSLGPGNTIYF | TGCGCCAGCAGCTTAGGACCGGGAAACACCATATATTTT
. | TRBJ1-3 | . | TRBV6-5 | CASSYTAGNTIYF | TGTGCCAGCAGTTATACGGCTGGAAACACCATATATTTT
. | TRBJ2-7 | . | TRBV2 | CASRDDGNWDF | TGTGCCAGCAGGGACGACGGGAACTGGGACTTC
. | TRBJ1-2 | . | TRBV29-1 | CSVGVLGPYGYTF | TGCAGCGTCGGGGTCTTAGGACCCTATGGCTACACCTTC
. | TRBJ1-1 | . | TRBV6-1 | CASSEEGAFGGNTEAFF | TGTGCCAGCAGTGAAGAAGGAGCGTTCGGGGGGAACACTGAAGCTTTCTTT
. | TRBJ2-7 | . | TRBV5-1 | CASSLEPTGTTYEQYF | TGCGCCAGCAGCTTGGAACCGACCGGGACAACCTACGAGCAGTACTTC
. | TRBJ1-2 | few | TRBV2 | CASSEALRGYTF | TGTGCCAGCAGTGAAGCGCTTCGGGGCTACACCTTC
. | TRBJ2-7 | . | TRBV28 | CASSLRPGAYEQYF | TGTGCCAGCAGTTTAAGACCAGGAGCCTACGAGCAGTACTTC
. | TRBJ2-2 | few | TRBV10-1 | CASSPTGSNTGELFF | TGCGCCAGCAGTCCAACAGGGTCGAACACCGGGGAGCTGTTTTTT
. | TRBJ2-3 | once | TRBV27 | CASRGTAGLSTDTQYF | TGTGCCAGCAGGGGGACCGCAGGGCTTAGCACAGATACGCAGTATTTT
. | TRBJ2-5 | . | TRBV5-1 | CASSPTGETQYF | TGCGCCAGCAGCCCGACCGGGGAGACCCAGTACTTC
TRBD2 | TRBJ2-7 | . | TRBV10-3 | CAISEPGLAGGQQYF | TGTGCCATCAGTGAACCCGGACTAGCGGGAGGGCAACAGTACTTC
. | TRBJ2-7 | . | TRBV7-9 | CALGSNEQYF | TGTGCCCTGGGTTCCAACGAGCAGTACTTC
. | TRBJ2-1 | . | TRBV27 | CASSFLNEQFF | TGTGCCAGCAGTTTTCTAAATGAGCAGTTCTTC
. | TRBJ2-5 | . | TRBV6-6 | CASSWLTGVPETQYF | TGTGCCAGCAGTTGGCTCACGGGAGTACCAGAGACCCAGTACTTC
. | TRBJ2-7 | . | TRBV6-1 | CASSGGAYAGEQYF | TGTGCCAGCAGTGGAGGGGCCTATGCGGGTGAGCAGTACTTC
. | TRBJ2-7 | . | TRBV29-1 | CSVGSGPDSYEQYF | TGCAGCGTTGGATCGGGACCGGACTCTTACGAGCAGTACTTC
. | TRBJ2-5 | . | TRBV15 | CATSRDRPGQETQYF | TGTGCCACCAGCAGAGATAGGCCAGGGCAAGAGACCCAGTACTTC
. | TRBJ1-2 | . | TRBV28 | CASSPRDRSYGYTF | TGTGCCAGCAGTCCCCGGGACCGATCCTATGGCTACACCTTC
. | TRBJ2-1 | . | TRBV6-5 | CASSYLDQHNEQFF | TGTGCCAGCAGTTACCTGGACCAGCACAATGAGCAGTTCTTC
TRBD2 | TRBJ2-3 | once | TRBV9 | CASSVEEGLGVLDTQYF | TGTGCCAGCAGCGTAGAAGAGGGACTAGGAGTTTTGGATACGCAGTATTTT
. | TRBJ2-7 | few | TRBV25-1 | CASSRGREQYF | TGTGCCAGCAGTAGGGGACGGGAGCAGTACTTC
. | TRBJ1-3 | . | TRBV6-5 | CASSYGRTGSGNTIYF | TGTGCCAGCAGTTACGGCAGAACCGGCTCTGGAAACACCATATATTTT
. | TRBJ1-2 | . | TRBV15 | CATSRGRVSGYTF | TGTGCCACCAGCAGAGGGAGGGTTAGCGGCTACACCTTC
. | TRBJ1-2 | . | TRBV9 | CASSSPAGVGGYTF | TGTGCCAGCAGCTCTCCGGCGGGTGTGGGTGGCTACACCTTC
. | TRBJ1-1 | few | TRBV30 | CAWSVSMNTEAFF | TGTGCCTGGAGTGTAAGCATGAACACTGAAGCTTTCTTT
. | TRBJ2-4 | . | TRBV5-5 | CASSFIGRGQNIQYF | TGTGCCAGCAGCTTTATCGGGAGAGGTCAAAACATTCAGTACTTC
. | TRBJ1-2 | few | TRBV18 | CASSERGNYGYTF | TGTGCCAGCTCAGAGAGAGGGAACTATGGCTACACCTTC
TRBD1 | TRBJ1-5 | . | TRBV6-5 | CASSHRGQGNQPQHF | TGTGCCAGCAGTCACAGGGGGCAGGGCAATCAGCCCCAGCATTTT
. | TRBJ1-1 | . | TRBV5-1 | CASSLNLQGGTEAFF | TGCGCCAGCAGCTTAAACCTACAGGGTGGAACTGAAGCTTTCTTT
TRBD1 | TRBJ2-7 | few | TRBV7-8 | CASSIRGTVMGYEQYF | TGTGCCAGCAGCATAAGAGGGACAGTTATGGGGTACGAGCAGTACTTC
. | TRBJ2-3 | . | TRBV7-8 | CASSLSYRTDTQYF | TGTGCCAGCAGCCTTAGCTACCGCACAGATACGCAGTATTTT
. | TRBJ1-5 | few | TRBV28 | CASSLVSGGTGNQPQHF | TGTGCCAGCAGTTTAGTCTCAGGAGGGACGGGCAATCAGCCCCAGCATTTT
TRBD1 | TRBJ2-1 | . | TRBV6-1 | CASEGQFYNEQFF | TGTGCCAGCGAGGGACAGTTCTACAATGAGCAGTTCTTC
. | TRBJ1-2 | . | TRBV7-2 | CASSTRAQNYGYTF | TGTGCCAGCAGCACAAGGGCTCAGAACTATGGCTACACCTTC
TRBD1 | TRBJ2-1 | once | TRBV7-6 | CASSLRGQGAYNEQFF | TGTGCCAGCAGCTTAAGGGGGCAGGGTGCTTACAATGAGCAGTTCTTC